Presented here are 9 T cell receptor beta chains from one specimen sequenced in a study of blood T cells in healthy people across ages. Through a sample-barcoded 5' primer and a J-beta primer mix, a second PCR was run for about 6 to 12 cycles. TCRdb processed the 5' RACE reads anew with MiXCR; each CDR3 protein has one entry. Among 650,000 to 1,000,000 distinct CDR3 sequences listed, around 34% were seen once. Sequenced input: blood. The origin of the receptors is a man younger than 35 in good health.

The V call is TRBV5-1, the J call TRBJ2-3; possibly TRBD1 for D (5 bases). Germline CDR1 SGHRS, CDR2 YFSETQ. V was trimmed by 1 base and J by 14 bases, leaving 17 bases between them. The CDR3 sequence is 13 residues long. CDR3 sequence reads: CASSLNVRELMYF. CDR3 coding DNA: TGCGCCAGCAGCTTGAACGTCAGGGAATTGATGTATTTT.

The J gene is TRBJ1-6, the V gene TRBV6-2 or TRBV6-3; no clear D. Germline CDR1 MNHEY, CDR2 SVGEGT. Trimming removed 6 bases at V and 0 bases at J, with 15 bases between. The CDR3 length is 17 residues. CDR3 region: CASRRGRTSSYNSPLHF. CDR3 nucleotides: TGTGCCAGCAGGCGCGGGCGGACGAGCTCCTATAATTCACCCCTCCACTTT.

This clonotype was detected only a few times. The CDR3, as DNA: TGTGCCAGCAGACCCGATGGGACAGAGAACACTGAAGCTTTCTTT. It codes for CASRPDGTENTEAFF. The gene calls are TRBV12-3 or TRBV12-4 and TRBJ1-1; TRBD1 matches at 7 bases. The CDR3 has 15 amino acids. Germline trimming cut 6 bases from V and 1 base from J; bases unmatched to any gene: 8.

The chain carries TRBV9 and TRBJ2-2; the D is unclear. The germline V gene has CDR1 SGDLS and CDR2 YYNGEE. The CDR3 is 15 residues long. With 4 bases removed from V and 5 bases from J, the gap between germline ends came to 15 bases. CDR3 sequence reads: CASSPVDLGTGELFF. The CDR3 coding sequence is TGTGCCAGCAGCCCGGTGGACCTGGGGACCGGGGAGCTGTTTTTT.

On this clonotype: One junction end does not reproduce the germline sequence, and a read error may be involved. The chain uses TRBV7-9 and TRBJ2-5, with TRBD2 matching over 8 bases. Looked up from germline, CDR1 is SEHNR and CDR2 is FQNEAQ (reference sequence). The CDR3 contains 17 residues. The CDR3 protein is CACSFTGLAQRGETQYF. The CDR3 DNA reads as TGTGCCTGCAGCTTTACTGGACTAGCACAAAGGGGGGAGACCCAGTACTTC.

Remarks on this clonotype: A much larger clone sits a single nucleotide away, making a read error possible. The chain is built from TRBV20-1 and TRBJ2-1; no firm D call. The J call is uncertain, as TRBJ2-7 better fits the DNA end. Germline V gene data show CDR1 as DFQATT and CDR2 as SNEGSKA (reference sequence). The CDR3 sequence is 14 residues long. CDR3 sequence (DNA): TGCAGTGCTAGAGTCGGTATCTCCTACAATGAGCAGTACTTC. It encodes CSARVGISYNEQYF.

The chain has TRBV3-1 and TRBJ2-5, with no clear D. CDR1 LGHDT and CDR2 YNNKEL come from the germline V gene (reference sequence). Trimming stripped 1 base from V and 7 bases from J, with 16 bases between. CDR3 length: 15 amino acids. This CDR3 reads CASSQGPSSPGTQYF. As DNA, the CDR3 is TGTGCCAGCAGCCAAGGCCCGTCCTCCCCTGGGACCCAGTACTTC.

The chain links TRBV12-3 or TRBV12-4 to TRBJ2-6; 7 positions match TRBD1. Germline trimming cut 4 bases from V and 0 bases from J; bases unmatched to any gene: 3. This CDR3 has 16 residues. The CDR3 coding sequence is TGTGCCAGCAGTTCCCGACAGGGCTCTGGGGCCAACGTCCTGACTTTC. The encoded protein is CASSSRQGSGANVLTF.

The CDR3 DNA reads as TGTGCCAGCTCACCCGACCGGGAGGTCCCTGAAGAGGGGGGAACCTACGAGCAGTACTTC. It yields the protein CASSPDREVPEEGGTYEQYF. This chain joins TRBV18 and TRBJ2-7; the D gene is possibly TRBD2 (7 bases). This CDR3 is built from 20 residues. Germline CDR1 and CDR2: KGHSH and LQKENI. Trimming pared 3 bases from V and 2 bases from J, leaving 29 bases between.